This T cell receptor beta chain was identified in a study of control samples from healthy donors and cancer patients. Here immunoSEQ multiplex PCR was the method, and the copy in TCRdb shows in-frame clones only, minus some. The data contain 100,000 to 150,000 clones, roughly 92% of them singletons. From germline, CDR1 is MNHEY and CDR2 SVGAGI. The CDR3 is 14 residues long. With 5 bases removed from V and 2 bases from J, the gap between germline ends came to 12 bases. This chain uses TRBV6-5 with TRBJ1-1, with D tentatively TRBD1 (6 bases). The TCR comes from a man aged 18-30 years in good health. Sequenced sample: blood. Written as DNA, the CDR3 is TGTGCCAGCAGTAGGGGGGGGCATAACACTGAAGCTTTCTTT. It yields the protein CASSRGGHNTEAFF.